Below, 27 T cell receptor beta chains from the same sample are listed, as sequenced in a study of blood T cell repertoires in COVID-19. The repertoire was sequenced with immunoSEQ multiplex PCR; TCRdb's copy has only in-frame clones and lacks some. Of 110,000 to 150,000 clones detected, over 75% appear once; the ten largest clones hold roughly 5.3%. Sample: peripheral blood. These receptors originate from a woman between 45 and 65 years old with acute or convalescent COVID-19.

V is TRBV7-6 and J is TRBJ1-2; D possibly corresponds to TRBD1 (5 bases). The germline CDR1 and CDR2 sequences are SGHVS and FNYEAQ. The germline V and J ends were trimmed by 5 bases and 8 bases, with 18 bases remaining between them. There are 14 residues in the CDR3. The CDR3 DNA reads TGTGCCAGCAGCGCCAACAACCAGGGAAGAGGCTACACCTTC. The encoded protein is CASSANNQGRGYTF.

This clone was counted only a few times. The rearrangement links TRBV18 to TRBJ2-5; the match to TRBD1 covers 11 bases. There are 16 residues in the CDR3. The germline CDR1 and CDR2 sequences are KGHSH and LQKENI. The ends lost 4 bases at V and 5 bases at J; junction bases unmatched: 9. CDR3 protein: CASSLPGQGARETQYF. The DNA for the CDR3 is TGTGCCAGCTCACTACCTGGACAGGGGGCGCGGGAGACCCAGTACTTC.

CDR3 protein: CASSPIGQGYTDTQYF. The CDR3 DNA sequence: TGTGCCAGCAGTCCAATCGGACAGGGCTACACAGATACGCAGTATTTT. V and J are TRBV27 and TRBJ2-3, with 8 bases identical to TRBD1. The CDR3 is 16 amino acids. The germline gives CDR1 MNHEY, CDR2 SMNVEV (reference sequence). J was trimmed by 2 bases and V by 5 bases; bases with no gene match: 9.

In this sample, this clone turned up once. The chain recombines TRBV28 with TRBJ1-6; no clear D gene. Germline-derived CDR1 and CDR2 are MDHEN and SYDVKM. V lost 6 bases and J 3 bases, leaving 15 bases between the germline ends. The CDR3 extends over 16 amino acids. Here the CDR3 reads CASSVPRADYNSPLHF. Written as DNA, the CDR3 is TGTGCCAGCAGCGTTCCCCGCGCGGACTATAATTCACCCCTCCACTTT.

V is TRBV3-1 (or the pseudogene TRBV3-2) and J is TRBJ1-6; D unclear. CDR3 size: 12 residues. Per the germline V gene, CDR1 is LGHDT and CDR2 is YNNKEL (reference sequence). The V end lost 0 bases, the J end lost 14 bases, and 8 bases lay between the germline ends. The CDR3, as DNA: TGTGCCAGCAGCCAAGATGAGGTGACCCTCCACTTT. Translation gives CASSQDEVTLHF.

The chain combines TRBV25-1 with TRBJ1-4; D remains unclear. Germline CDR1 reads MGHDK; CDR2 reads SYGVNS. Trimming left V 2 bases short and J 8 bases short, with 15 bases between. CDR3 length: 15 amino acids. This CDR3 is CASSEIEGLGEKLFF. The CDR3 DNA reads as TGTGCCAGCAGTGAAATAGAGGGCTTGGGGGAAAAACTGTTTTTT.

The gene calls are TRBV7-7 and TRBJ2-3; 7 nucleotides agree with TRBD2. CDR3 length equals 14 residues. With V trimmed by 4 bases and J by 5 bases, 6 bases remained unmatched. CDR1 SSHAT and CDR2 FNYEAQ come from the germline V gene (reference sequence). CDR3 loop: CASSSFPGGDTQYF. The CDR3 nucleotides are TGTGCCAGCAGCTCCTTCCCGGGGGGAGATACGCAGTATTTT.

CDR3 sequence: CASSHIVTGGEKLFF. In DNA, the CDR3 is TGTGCCAGCAGCCACATAGTCACCGGGGGTGAAAAACTGTTTTTT. The rearrangement uses TRBV3-1 (or the pseudogene TRBV3-2) and TRBJ1-4, with a weak D call TRBD1 (5 bases). The CDR3 length is 15 residues. The germline V gene encodes CDR1 LGHDT and CDR2 YNNKEL (reference sequence). V lost 3 bases, J lost 7 bases, and 15 bases lay in between.

There are a few counts of this clone. The CDR3 loop is CASSLKIGQGRVANTGELFF. CDR3 bases: TGTGCCAGCAGCTTAAAAATTGGTCAGGGGCGGGTAGCGAACACCGGGGAGCTGTTTTTT. The chain employs TRBV7-8 and TRBJ2-2, with D possibly matching TRBD1 (6 bases). This CDR3 spans 20 amino acids. Germline CDR1 is SGHVS and CDR2 is FQNEAQ. The V gene lost 2 bases and the J gene lost 0 bases, with 22 bases spanning the gap. The whole variable domain, filled in from reference TRBV7-8 and TRBJ2-2, reads GAGVSQSPRYKVAKRGQDVALRCDPISGHVSLFWYQQALGQGPEFLTYFQNEAQLDKSGLPSDRFFAERPEGSVSTLKIQRTQQEDSAVYLCASSLKIGQGRVANTGELFFGEGSRLTVL.

This clone was seen just once. As DNA, the CDR3 is TGTGCCAGCAGCGTGGGGGGGAGGATCGATGAGCAGTTCTTC. Its protein is CASSVGGRIDEQFF. The rearrangement links TRBV9 to TRBJ2-1, with TRBD2 identical over 7 bases. The CDR3 loop spans 14 amino acids. The ends lost 2 bases at V and 8 bases at J; junction bases unmatched: 7. Germline lookup yields CDR1 SGDLS and CDR2 YYNGEE.

The chain recombines TRBV7-8 with TRBJ2-1; D is unresolved. Germline CDR1 is SGHVS and CDR2 is FQNEAQ. V lost 3 bases to trimming and J lost 6 bases, with 12 bases between them. This CDR3 contains 14 residues. The CDR3 reads CASSFTYGSNEQFF. For the CDR3, the DNA is TGTGCCAGCAGCTTCACTTACGGTAGCAATGAGCAGTTCTTC.

V gene TRBV28 combines with J gene TRBJ2-1; 12 bases line up with TRBD1. The germline CDR1 and CDR2 sequences are MDHEN and SYDVKM. This CDR3 spans 15 amino acids. The ends lost 6 bases at V and 6 bases at J; junction bases unmatched: 6. The CDR3 loop reads CASSLGQGAFNEQFF. In nucleotides, the CDR3 is TGTGCCAGCAGCCTGGGACAGGGGGCGTTCAATGAGCAGTTCTTC.

V and J are TRBV11-1 and TRBJ2-7, with 9 bases fitting TRBD2. Looked up from germline, CDR1 is SGHAT and CDR2 is FQDESV (reference sequence). Trimming removed 7 bases from V and 4 bases from J; junction bases left unmatched: 11. The CDR3 consists of 15 residues. In DNA, the CDR3 is TGTGCCAGCAACCTGGGTAGCGGGGGATCTTACGAGCAGTACTTC. It is translated as CASNLGSGGSYEQYF.

This chain uses TRBV2 with TRBJ1-4, with D maybe TRBD1 (6 bases). In germline, CDR1 is SNHLY, CDR2 FYNNEI. There are 13 residues in the CDR3. The ends were cut back, 8 bases at V and 5 bases at J, with 12 bases in the middle. The CDR3 reads CASRTEGNEKLFF. CDR3 in DNA: TGTGCCAGCCGGACAGAGGGGAATGAAAAACTGTTTTTT.

The CDR3 here is CASSVGQGPLNTEAFF. CDR3 coding DNA: TGTGCCAGCAGCGTGGGACAGGGGCCTTTGAACACTGAAGCTTTCTTT. This chain uses TRBV9 with TRBJ1-1, with 10 bases identical to TRBD1. The CDR3 has 16 residues. Germline-derived CDR1 and CDR2 are SGDLS and YYNGEE. J lost 0 bases, V lost 2 bases, and 4 bases had no gene match.

This chain links TRBV29-1 with TRBJ1-1, with TRBD1 matching 10 bases. The CDR3 covers 15 residues. V was clipped by 7 bases and J by 1 base; unmatched bases: 9. Germline CDR1 and CDR2: SQVTM and ANQGSEA. The CDR3: CSAGDRGLENTEAFF. Here the CDR3 DNA reads TGCAGCGCCGGGGACAGGGGCCTGGAGAACACTGAAGCTTTCTTT.

In its sample, this clone was seen once. The gene calls are TRBV7-9 and TRBJ1-4; D ambiguous. Germline V gene sequence: CDR1 SEHNR, CDR2 FQNEAQ (reference sequence). The ends were cut back, 7 bases at V and 5 bases at J, with 14 bases in the middle. The CDR3 length is 14 residues. The CDR3: CASTTNGGNEKLFF. For the CDR3, the DNA is TGTGCCAGCACCACTAACGGAGGGAATGAAAAACTGTTTTTT. Filled out from reference TRBV7-9 and TRBJ1-4, the complete variable domain reads DTGVSQNPRHKITKRGQNVTFRCDPISEHNRLYWYRQTLGQGPEFLTYFQNEAQLEKSRLLSDRFSAERPKGSFSTLEIQRTEQGDSAMYLCASTTNGGNEKLFFGSGTQLSVL.

This chain connects TRBV5-1 to TRBJ2-3, with 8 bases fitting TRBD2. The germline V gene encodes CDR1 SGHRS and CDR2 YFSETQ. J gave up 6 bases and V 1 base, and 7 bases lay outside the gene matches. CDR3 length equals 15 residues. CDR3 bases: TGCGCCAGCAGCTTGAACGGGGGGGCCCTGGATACGCAGTATTTT. This sequence encodes CASSLNGGALDTQYF.

The chain has TRBV7-7 and TRBJ1-3; TRBD1 might be the D (5 bases). The CDR3 totals 15 residues. V was shortened by 0 bases and J by 4 bases, with 10 bases between the two germline ends. Germline V CDR1 and CDR2: SSHAT, FNYEAQ (reference sequence). The CDR3, as DNA: TGTGCCAGCAGCTTAGCGCCTGGACAAGGAAACACCATATATTTT. This encodes CASSLAPGQGNTIYF.

This clone turned up a few times. This CDR3 reads CASSKQGLSGNTIYF. CDR3 nucleotide sequence: TGTGCCAGCAGCAAACAGGGCCTCTCTGGAAACACCATATATTTT. The V and J genes are TRBV7-2 and TRBJ1-3; D perhaps matches TRBD1 (6 bases). The V end was cut by 5 bases, the J end by 0 bases, with 11 bases between. CDR1 SGHTA and CDR2 FQGNSA come from the germline V gene. The CDR3 consists of 15 residues.

The genes are TRBV7-3 and TRBJ1-2; D unclear. The CDR3 is 12 amino acids. The V end lost 5 bases, the J end lost 6 bases, and 10 bases lay between the germline ends. In germline, CDR1 is SGHTA, CDR2 FQGTGA. The CDR3 DNA is TGTGCCAGCAGCATGGGAGGAGATGGCTACACCTTC. As protein: CASSMGGDGYTF.

V and J are TRBV6-5 and TRBJ1-5; 7 bases map to TRBD1. The CDR3 contains 14 residues. J was trimmed by 3 bases and V by 8 bases; bases with no gene match: 7. CDR1 is MNHEY and CDR2 is SVGAGI in the germline V gene. DNA of the CDR3: TGTGCCAGCCGTATCACAGGGGCCAATCAGCCCCAGCATTTT. Its protein product is CASRITGANQPQHF.

J is TRBJ2-7 and V is TRBV9; a weak D match, TRBD1 (7 bases). This CDR3 region has 14 residues. Trimming took 4 bases from V and 6 from J, leaving 17 bases between them. Germline assignment: CDR1 SGDLS and CDR2 YYNGEE. The CDR3 loop is CASSPGGTGVEQYF. The CDR3, as DNA: TGTGCCAGCAGCCCAGGGGGGACGGGCGTCGAGCAGTACTTC.

The J gene is TRBJ2-1, the V gene TRBV4-3; D remains unclear. CDR1 LGHNA and CDR2 YSLEER come from the germline V gene. The CDR3 spans 16 residues. Trimming stripped 0 bases from V and 6 bases from J, with 15 bases between. The CDR3 sequence: CASSQDLRGFGNEQFF. The CDR3 nucleotides are TGCGCCAGCAGCCAAGATCTTCGAGGATTTGGCAATGAGCAGTTCTTC.

This clone occurred a few times. The chain joins TRBV2 to TRBJ1-2, with 7 bases that match TRBD1. Germline CDR1 SNHLY, CDR2 FYNNEI. V shed 6 bases and J 4 bases; nucleotides not matched to a gene: 8. The CDR3 totals 14 residues. The CDR3 sequence: CASSDLGQIYGYTF. Here the CDR3 DNA reads TGTGCCAGCAGCGACCTGGGACAGATCTATGGCTACACCTTC.

The chain employs TRBV28 and TRBJ1-4; 7 bases fit TRBD1. This CDR3 region has 16 residues. CDR1 is MDHEN and CDR2 is SYDVKM in the germline V gene. The junction had 10 bases not matched to a gene; V was cut back by 5 bases and J by 4 bases. The CDR3: CASSPPPQGYNEKLFF. CDR3 in DNA: TGTGCCAGCAGTCCTCCCCCACAGGGGTATAATGAAAAACTGTTTTTT. Looking up the rest from reference TRBV28 and TRBJ1-4 gives the full variable domain: DVKVTQSSRYLVKRTGEKVFLECVQDMDHENMFWYRQDPGLGLRLIYFSYDVKMKEKGDIPEGYSVSREKKERFSLILESASTNQTSMYLCASSPPPQGYNEKLFFGSGTQLSVL.

This chain's CDR3 is CARSLASKGVNTEAFF. CDR3 bases: TGTGCCAGAAGCTTGGCCTCCAAGGGGGTGAACACTGAAGCTTTCTTT. V usage is TRBV5-3 and J usage is TRBJ1-1, with D tentatively TRBD1 (6 bases). TRBV5-3 is sorted into the ORF group, with uncertain function. This CDR3 has 16 residues. V was clipped by 0 bases and J by 0 bases, with 12 bases between them.